This record concerns one T cell receptor beta chain sequence. This record comes from a study of shared clonotypes between healthy human individuals. Adult donors, all healthy and HIV-negative, had no recent acute infections or vaccinations. The CDR3 is 15 amino acids. Between the trimmed V and J ends, which lost 4 bases and 4 bases, there was a span of 14 bases. Per germline, CDR1 MNHEY and CDR2 SMNVEV (reference sequence). In the original processing: Junction-only sequences without quality scores came from ImmunoSEQ, so filtering differed. Produced via immunoSEQ multiplex PCR; TCRdb's table is partial and in-frame only. D and trimming were read from the DNA, whereas the V and J calls and clone size are those reported in that table. The sample has nearly 750,000 clones, approximately 72% seen once; the top ten hold under 2%.

The chain is built from TRBV27 and TRBJ1-5; D ambiguous. The sequenced material came from memory CD4+ T cells sorted from blood. Subset reported: CD45RA-negative fraction. This clonotype was obtained from a woman between 25 and 40 years old in good health. DNA of the CDR3: TGTGCCAGCAGTTACCGGGCCCTGGGAAATCAGCCCCAGCATTTT. Its protein is CASSYRALGNQPQHF.